These 28 T cell receptor beta chains share one sample of origin, sequenced in a study of Graves' ophthalmopathy and Graves' hyperthyroidism. Scientists amplified the TCR beta CDR3 regions from RNA transcripts. The workflow started with a first-round RT-PCR run with HTBI primers and then moved on to a second-round multiplex PCR. TCRdb called the multiplex PCR reads again in MiXCR, with one record for every CDR3 protein. The table shows around 400,000 distinct CDR3 sequences, with about 17% occurring only once. The sequenced sample consisted of peripheral blood. Receptor source: a woman under 30 with Graves' ophthalmopathy.

This clonotype has at least ten counts. The chain couples TRBV29-1 to TRBJ2-5; TRBD2 is a possible D gene (6 bases). The V end was cut by 4 bases, the J end by 1 base, with 19 bases between. Per the germline V gene, CDR1 is SQVTM and CDR2 is ANQGSEA. This CDR3 spans 16 amino acids. CDR3 loop: CSVVDLAPSLQETQYF. The CDR3 bases are TGCAGCGTTGTTGACCTAGCGCCAAGCCTCCAAGAGACCCAGTACTTC.

At least ten counts were recorded for this clonotype. This chain uses TRBV6-2 or TRBV6-3 with TRBJ1-1; D is perhaps TRBD1 (5 bases). Per germline, CDR1 MNHEY and CDR2 SVGEGT. Trimming removed 6 bases from V and 6 bases from J, with 14 bases in between. The CDR3 totals 13 residues. For the CDR3, the DNA is TGTGCCAGCAGCGCAGGTGGGGGGTCTGAAGCTTTCTTT. Translated: CASSAGGGSEAFF.

This clonotype was found many times. This chain connects TRBV29-1 to TRBJ1-1; D might be TRBD1 (5 bases). The germline V gene has CDR1 SQVTM and CDR2 ANQGSEA. Trimming pared 3 bases from V and 6 bases from J, leaving 8 bases between. This CDR3 contains 11 residues. The CDR3 DNA reads as TGCAGCGTTGATTTCAGGGCTGAAGCTTTCTTT. Its translation: CSVDFRAEAFF.

The rearrangement uses TRBV15 and TRBJ1-1, with a possible D match to TRBD1 (6 bases). The CDR3 loop spans 13 amino acids. Germline CDR1 and CDR2: LNHNV and YYDKDF (reference sequence). Trimming pared 8 bases from V and 5 bases from J, leaving 15 bases between. This chain's CDR3 is CATRLGGGTEAFF. CDR3 in DNA: TGTGCCACCCGACTGGGAGGGGGTACTGAAGCTTTCTTT.

This clonotype was counted a few times. With a much larger clone just one base away, this may be a read error. The rearrangement links TRBV14 to TRBJ2-5; TRBD2 matches 10 bases. CDR1 and CDR2 (germline): SGHDN, FVKESK. Losses at the gene ends were 4 bases for V and 0 bases for J; bases not matched to a gene: 5. The CDR3 runs 16 residues. The CDR3 nucleotides read TGTGCCAGCAGCCGCGGACTAGCGGCGTACCAAGAGACCCAGTACTTC. Protein sequence: CASSRGLAAYQETQYF.

This clonotype was found many times. V is TRBV6-2 or TRBV6-3 and J is TRBJ1-1; D perhaps matches TRBD1 (5 bases). Trimming removed 0 bases at V and 3 bases at J, with 11 bases between. The germline CDR1 and CDR2 sequences are MNHEY and SVGEGT. There are 15 residues in the CDR3. The CDR3 nucleotides are TGTGCCAGCAGTTACTCGAACCGGGACCACACTGAAGCTTTCTTT. Its protein is CASSYSNRDHTEAFF.

Many counts were recorded for this clonotype. V usage is TRBV28 and J usage is TRBJ2-6; D gene unclear. Between the trimmed V and J ends, which lost 4 bases and 0 bases, there was a span of 13 bases. Germline-derived CDR1 and CDR2 are MDHEN and SYDVKM. The CDR3 spans 17 residues. CDR3 sequence: CASSSPRFYSGANVLTF. The CDR3 DNA reads TGTGCCAGCAGTTCCCCCCGGTTTTACTCTGGGGCCAACGTCCTGACTTTC. The full variable domain, rest sourced from reference TRBV28 and TRBJ2-6, is DVKVTQSSRYLVKRTGEKVFLECVQDMDHENMFWYRQDPGLGLRLIYFSYDVKMKEKGDIPEGYSVSREKKERFSLILESASTNQTSMYLCASSSPRFYSGANVLTFGAGSRLTVL.

The sample holds many counts of this clonotype. V and J are TRBV27 and TRBJ1-2; 8 bases line up with TRBD1. Germline loops: CDR1 MNHEY, CDR2 SMNVEV (reference sequence). V trimming: 5 bases; J trimming: 3 bases; junction bases outside the gene matches: 8. This CDR3 is 15 amino acids long. The CDR3 nucleotides read TGTGCCAGCAGTCCCGGGACAGGCATCCACTATGGCTACACCTTC. Its translation: CASSPGTGIHYGYTF.

This clonotype was recorded many times. The chain links TRBV13 to TRBJ1-1, with a tentative D call TRBD1 (5 bases). This CDR3 has 15 amino acids. Germline-derived CDR1 and CDR2 are PRHDT and FYEKMQ (reference sequence). Trimming took 5 bases from V and 3 from J, leaving 16 bases between them. DNA of the CDR3: TGTGCCAGCAGCCGGCCCAGGGTGCGAGACACTGAAGCTTTCTTT. Translated, it gives CASSRPRVRDTEAFF.

This clonotype appeared many times. The V and J genes are TRBV6-5 and TRBJ1-5; D gene unclear. The length of the CDR3 is 15 residues. The germline gives CDR1 MNHEY, CDR2 SVGAGI. V was cut by 2 bases and J by 0 bases, with 8 bases left in between. The CDR3 is CASSYNSYSNQPQHF. The CDR3 DNA reads as TGTGCCAGCAGTTACAACAGCTATAGCAATCAGCCCCAGCATTTT.

This clonotype was counted ten times or more. The chain recombines TRBV6-1 with TRBJ1-3; D is uncertain. This CDR3 is built from 18 residues. V was cut by 1 base and J by 0 bases, with 16 bases left in between. Germline CDR1 reads MNHNS; CDR2 reads SASEGT. The CDR3 DNA follows: TGTGCCAGCAGTGAAGATTATGGCAGGTCGAGCTCTGGAAACACCATATATTTT. Protein sequence: CASSEDYGRSSSGNTIYF.

The V call is TRBV3-1, the J call TRBJ1-1, with D perhaps matching TRBD1 (5 bases). The CDR3 extends over 15 amino acids. Per germline, CDR1 LGHDT and CDR2 YNNKEL (reference sequence). Trimming left V 1 base short and J 6 bases short, with 15 bases between. The CDR3 DNA sequence: TGTGCCAGCAGCCAAGCCTCAGGGTGGGTGGCTGAAGCTTTCTTT. Its protein is CASSQASGWVAEAFF.

This clonotype was detected many times. The chain recombines TRBV11-2 with TRBJ2-7, with TRBD2 matching over 7 bases. The CDR3 covers 13 residues. Germline trimming cut 3 bases from V and 7 bases from J; bases unmatched to any gene: 6. The germline gives CDR1 SGHAT, CDR2 FQNNGV. CDR3 sequence reads: CASSLGLQGEQYF. In DNA form, the CDR3 reads TGTGCCAGCAGCTTGGGACTACAAGGGGAGCAGTACTTC.

This clonotype was recorded at least ten times. The chain uses TRBV7-2 and TRBJ2-7; D gene unclear. This CDR3 comprises 14 residues. The germline V gene encodes CDR1 SGHTA and CDR2 FQGNSA. V gave up 0 bases and J gave up 4 bases, with 10 bases separating them. CDR3 in amino acids: CASSLAGLGYEQYF. For the CDR3, the DNA is TGTGCCAGCAGCTTAGCGGGTCTGGGATACGAGCAGTACTTC.

The chain carries TRBV6-1 and TRBJ2-7; the match to TRBD2 covers 8 bases. Germline-derived CDR1 and CDR2 are MNHNS and SASEGT. The CDR3 contains 15 residues. After removal of 4 bases from V and 6 bases from J, the junction contained 11 bases not matched to a gene. The CDR3 region is CASSGRTSRPSEQYF. Here the CDR3 DNA reads TGTGCCAGCAGTGGAAGGACTAGCAGACCTTCCGAGCAGTACTTC.

This clonotype came up many times. The V gene is TRBV7-3, the J gene TRBJ1-6; the D gene is possibly TRBD1 (5 bases). The CDR3 extends over 15 amino acids. V was cut by 0 bases and J by 9 bases, with 12 bases left in between. Germline V gives CDR1 SGHTA, CDR2 FQGTGA. The CDR3 spells CASSLTDSLSSPLHF. The CDR3 DNA is TGTGCCAGCAGCTTAACCGACAGCCTCAGTTCACCCCTCCACTTT.

This clonotype was found many times. CDR3 DNA: TGTGCCAGCTCATCGGACAGGAGAATGGATGGCTACACCTTC. Amino acids: CASSSDRRMDGYTF. The chain combines TRBV18 with TRBJ1-2, with 7 bases lining up with TRBD1. The V and J ends lost 5 bases and 6 bases, in that order; junction bases with no gene match: 9. The CDR3 spans 14 residues. Germline CDR1 KGHSH, CDR2 LQKENI. The full variable domain, in which reference TRBV18 and TRBJ1-2 provide the parts outside the CDR3, is NAGVMQNPRHLVRRRGQEARLRCSPMKGHSHVYWYRQLPEEGLKFMVYLQKENIIDESGMPKERFSAEFPKEGPSILRIQQVVRGDSAAYFCASSSDRRMDGYTFGSGTRLTVV.

This clonotype came up many times. The CDR3 loop is CASSEAGNLSGNTIYF. The CDR3 nucleotides are TGTGCCAGCAGTGAAGCTGGCAATCTCTCTGGAAACACCATATATTTT. The rearrangement links TRBV2 to TRBJ1-3; the D is unclear. The V end was cut by 0 bases, the J end by 0 bases, with 9 bases between. Germline V CDR1 and CDR2: SNHLY, FYNNEI. The CDR3 consists of 16 residues.

The V and J genes are TRBV4-1 and TRBJ2-7; D gene ambiguous. V was shortened by 2 bases and J by 3 bases, with 11 bases between the two germline ends. This CDR3 region has 14 residues. The germline V gene encodes CDR1 MGHRA and CDR2 YSYEKL. The CDR3 reads CASSQSERSYEQYF. The CDR3 region has the DNA TGCGCCAGCAGCCAATCGGAGAGGAGCTACGAGCAGTACTTC.

This clonotype has more than one count but fewer than ten. The V and J genes are TRBV2 and TRBJ1-1; unclear D gene. The CDR3 contains 14 residues. In germline, CDR1 is SNHLY, CDR2 FYNNEI. V gave up 7 bases and J gave up 5 bases, with 17 bases separating them. CDR3 region: CASTMDPPGTEAFF. The CDR3 DNA reads TGTGCCAGCACCATGGATCCCCCTGGGACTGAAGCTTTCTTT.

A single count supports this clonotype. Compared with germline, one end of the junction differs, possibly owing to a read error. The chain uses TRBV28 and TRBJ2-7; D is possibly TRBD1 (6 bases). This CDR3 comprises 13 residues. Germline CDR1 reads MDHEN; CDR2 reads SYDVKM. The CDR3 reads CASTAEVRGFPNF. The CDR3 nucleotides are TGTGCCAGCACCGCCGAAGTCAGGGGATTTCCGAACTTC.

Ten or more counts support this clonotype. The chain is built from TRBV18 and TRBJ2-6; D call uncertain. CDR1 and CDR2 (germline): KGHSH, LQKENI. The CDR3 is made up of 15 amino acids. The V gene lost 0 bases and the J gene lost 4 bases, with 7 bases spanning the gap. This chain's CDR3 is CASSPPWVGANVLTF. The CDR3 nucleotides read TGTGCCAGCTCACCACCCTGGGTCGGGGCCAACGTCCTGACTTTC.

This clonotype was seen many times. CDR3 sequence: CASTMGQGRNSNQPQHF. The DNA for the CDR3 is TGTGCCAGCACAATGGGGCAGGGCCGGAATAGCAATCAGCCCCAGCATTTT. The chain is built from TRBV6-5 and TRBJ1-5; the D gene is possibly TRBD1 (5 bases). The ends were cut back, 7 bases at V and 0 bases at J, with 19 bases in the middle. The CDR3 spans 17 residues. From germline, CDR1 is MNHEY and CDR2 SVGAGI.

This clonotype was observed at least ten times. This chain uses TRBV19 with TRBJ2-7; a possible D gene is TRBD1 (5 bases). Germline assignment: CDR1 LNHDA and CDR2 SQIVND (reference sequence). V was shortened by 4 bases and J by 2 bases, with 15 bases between the two germline ends. There are 15 residues in the CDR3. CDR3 in DNA: TGTGCCAGTAGTACTACTGGACAAGACGCCTACGAGCAGTACTTC. It is translated as CASSTTGQDAYEQYF. Using reference TRBV19 and TRBJ2-7 for the parts outside the CDR3, the full variable domain is DGGITQSPKYLFRKEGQNVTLSCEQNLNHDAMYWYRQDPGQGLRLIYYSQIVNDFQKGDIAEGYSVSREKKESFPLTVTSAQKNPTAFYLCASSTTGQDAYEQYFGPGTRLTVT.

This clonotype was seen repeatedly, ten times or more. The chain links TRBV11-2 to TRBJ1-1, with TRBD1 matching over 8 bases. The CDR3 runs to 14 residues. The ends lost 5 bases at V and 4 bases at J; junction bases unmatched: 6. The germline CDR1 and CDR2 sequences are SGHAT and FQNNGV. This chain's CDR3 is CASSQQTGATEAFF. The CDR3 nucleotides are TGTGCCAGCAGCCAACAGACAGGGGCCACTGAAGCTTTCTTT.

At least ten counts were recorded for this clonotype. The chain uses TRBV19 and TRBJ2-4, with 9 nucleotides matching TRBD2. V lost 3 bases to trimming and J lost 8 bases; unmatched junction nucleotides: 8. Germline V gene sequence: CDR1 LNHDA, CDR2 SQIVND (reference sequence). The CDR3 sequence is 15 residues long. In DNA, the CDR3 is TGTGCCAGTAGTATTGGAGCGGGGGGCCTGGACATTCAGTACTTC. Translation: CASSIGAGGLDIQYF.

The chain couples TRBV12-3 or TRBV12-4 to TRBJ1-6; D is possibly TRBD1 (6 bases). The ends were cut back, 5 bases at V and 10 bases at J, with 21 bases in the middle. This CDR3 has 16 residues. The CDR3 is CASSPRWGQGGSPLHF. CDR3 sequence (DNA): TGTGCCAGCAGTCCGCGGTGGGGGCAGGGCGGATCACCCCTCCACTTT.

The V and J genes are TRBV28 and TRBJ1-2; D is unclear. Germline CDR1 and CDR2: MDHEN and SYDVKM. V was cut by 3 bases and J by 5 bases, with 13 bases left in between. The length of the CDR3 is 14 residues. DNA for the CDR3: TGTGCCAGCAGTTTCGCGGGCGCCTTTTATGGCTACACCTTC. It encodes CASSFAGAFYGYTF.